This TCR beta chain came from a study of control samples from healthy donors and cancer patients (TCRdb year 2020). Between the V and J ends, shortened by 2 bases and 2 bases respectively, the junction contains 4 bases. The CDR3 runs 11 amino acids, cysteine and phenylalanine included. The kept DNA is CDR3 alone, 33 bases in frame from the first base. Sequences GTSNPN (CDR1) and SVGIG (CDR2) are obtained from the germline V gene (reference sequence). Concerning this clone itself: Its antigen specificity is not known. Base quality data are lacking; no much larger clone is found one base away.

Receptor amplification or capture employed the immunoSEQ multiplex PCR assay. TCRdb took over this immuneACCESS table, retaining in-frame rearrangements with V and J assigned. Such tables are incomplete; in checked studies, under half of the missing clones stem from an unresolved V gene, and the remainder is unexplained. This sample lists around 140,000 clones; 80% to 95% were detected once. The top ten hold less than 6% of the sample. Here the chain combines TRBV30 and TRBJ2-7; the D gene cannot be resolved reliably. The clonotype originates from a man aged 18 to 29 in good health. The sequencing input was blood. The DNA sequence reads TGTGCCTGGAGTACTACCTACGAGCAGTACTTC. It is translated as CAWSTTYEQYF.